This T cell receptor (beta chain) is drawn from a study of blood T cell repertoires in COVID-19. Turning to the study itself: There were acute and convalescent COVID-19 samples, and they came from the United States, Italy and Spain. T cells, B-cell-depleted T cells, or PBMCs supplied cDNA or gDNA.

The germline CDR1 and CDR2 sequences are SGHRS and YFSETQ. This CDR3 contains 15 residues. V lost 4 bases and J 0 bases, leaving 14 bases between the germline ends. In the authors' methods: Estimation of nucleated cell counts relied on the amplification of reference gene primers. The method was immunoSEQ multiplex PCR; TCRdb's version includes in-frame clones alone and lacks a portion of them. The V and J calls and clone size come from that table; D and trimming were worked out from the DNA. The sample includes approximately 99,000 clones, about four fifths of them seen just once. Sequencing was carried out using peripheral blood. The clonotype originates from a woman older than 75 with active or convalescent COVID-19. The rearrangement links TRBV5-1 to TRBJ2-7, with D tentatively TRBD2 (6 bases). The CDR3 spells CASSEGTASSYEQYF. The DNA of the CDR3 is TGCGCCAGCAGCGAAGGGACTGCAAGCTCCTACGAGCAGTACTTC.